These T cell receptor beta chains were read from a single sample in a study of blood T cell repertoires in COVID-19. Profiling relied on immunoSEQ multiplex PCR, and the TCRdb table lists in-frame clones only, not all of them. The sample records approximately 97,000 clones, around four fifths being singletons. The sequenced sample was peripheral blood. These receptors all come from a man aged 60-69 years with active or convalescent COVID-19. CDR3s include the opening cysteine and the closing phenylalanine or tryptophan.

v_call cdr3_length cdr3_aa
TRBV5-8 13 CASSLEGVVAQYF
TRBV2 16 CASSATNSGRVHEQYF
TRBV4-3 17 CASSQEGWQGSTGELFF
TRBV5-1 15 CASSLGGGNSEKLFF
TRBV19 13 CASSPDHNTEAFF
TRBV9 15 CASSVVGEAGNTIYF
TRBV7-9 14 CASWGPDSTDTQYF
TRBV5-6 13 CASSWAGGTEAFF
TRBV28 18 CASSLLGFSSGRAGEQYF
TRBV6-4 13 CASSDAGTGQAFF
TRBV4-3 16 CASSQDRNGGREKLFF
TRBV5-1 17 CASSFGSAGTAKNIQYF
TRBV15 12 CATSKGLLEQFF
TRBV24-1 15 CATSDLGGGYNEQFF